Sequencing of this TCR beta chain was carried out in a study of breast tumors, draining lymph nodes, adjacent tissues. Per the germline V gene, CDR1 is MNHNS and CDR2 is SASEGT. V was clipped by 6 bases and J by 3 bases, with 15 bases between them. The CDR3 is 14 amino acids. This clonotype was seen ten or more times. TCRdb itself ran the multiplex PCR reads through MiXCR, one entry per CDR3 protein. The table lists about 63,000 distinct CDR3 sequences, roughly 59% of them singletons, with 15% to 20% in the top ten. The chain has TRBV6-1 and TRBJ2-7, with D hard to call. The receptor's source is a female donor with breast cancer. Some clones in this sample may be carry-over from other donors' samples. The specimen sequenced was breast tumor tissue. In DNA, the CDR3 is TGTGCCAGCAGCGAACTTGAGTTGTTCTACGAGCAGTACTTC. This sequence encodes CASSELELFYEQYF.